This TCR beta chain was identified in a study of cytomegalovirus exposure and HLA in healthy donors. Study results and limitations: Several top significant clusters appeared, in a later analysis, to be linked to common viral pathogens. It was taken for granted in presence/absence analyses that sequencing depth across donors was roughly uniform. The study put under 200 TCR beta chains on its list as cytomegalovirus-associated. Based on reports, TCR beta sequences accurately predicted HLA-A and HLA-B alleles for most subjects.

V lost 3 bases and J 0 bases, leaving 12 bases between the germline ends. The germline V gene has CDR1 GTSNPN and CDR2 SVGIG (reference sequence). The CDR3 is 15 residues long. Notes on this clone: As yet, its antigen is unknown.

The PCR was carried out with 60 Vbeta primers and 13 Jbeta primers. The method was immunoSEQ multiplex PCR; TCRdb's version includes in-frame clones alone and lacks a portion of them. Found here are about 46,000 clones; the top ten clones hold about 1.2%. The receptor's source is a woman aged 40 to 50 in good health and CMV-seronegative. The V and J genes are TRBV30 and TRBJ1-3; no definite D call. Sequencing used PBMCs. The CDR3 loop reads CAWSLHRSSGNTIYF. CDR3 nucleotides: TGTGCCTGGAGCTTACATCGAAGCTCTGGAAACACCATATATTTT.